This is a list of T cell receptor beta chains from one sample in a study of blood T cell repertoires in COVID-19. The repertoire was sequenced with immunoSEQ multiplex PCR; TCRdb's copy has only in-frame clones and lacks some. This sample has some 60,000 clones, with roughly 92% found just once. Sequenced input: peripheral blood. These receptors came from a human donor in a cohort sampled during active COVID-19. CDR3s include the opening cysteine and the closing phenylalanine or tryptophan. D genes are given only for firm matches. Clone size is given for some rows only: seen once, a few or many times, or a class if the clone is expanded.

>TRBV7-6|-|TRBJ2-3|TRBD2
CASSPIARLGGRTQYF
TGTGCCAGCAGCCCAATTGCGCGACTAGGCGGGAGGACGCAGTATTTT
>TRBV7-2|-|TRBJ2-7|-
CASSRDRGPYEQYF
TGTGCCAGCAGCCGGGATAGAGGGCCTTACGAGCAGTACTTC
>TRBV11-2|-|TRBJ2-5|TRBD1
CASRTPRDRDRETQYF
TGTGCCAGCAGGACTCCCCGGGACAGGGACCGGGAGACCCAGTACTTC
>TRBV10-3|-|TRBJ2-1|TRBD2
CAIIGLAGHYNEQFF
TGTGCCATCATAGGACTAGCGGGGCACTACAATGAGCAGTTCTTC
>TRBV18|-|TRBJ1-6|-
CASSPWANSPLHF
TGTGCCAGCTCACCATGGGCAAATTCACCCCTCCACTTT
>TRBV4-1|-|TRBJ2-2|-
CASSQDPGFGGLFF
TGCGCCAGCAGCCAAGATCCAGGCTTCGGGGGGCTGTTTTTT
>TRBV14|-|TRBJ1-6|TRBD1
CASSQDLIKDRGTYYNSPLHF
TGTGCCAGCAGCCAAGATCTGATCAAGGACAGGGGAACCTATTATAATTCACCCCTCCACTTT
>TRBV7-2|-|TRBJ2-3|TRBD2
CASSLGIGAGVRTDTQYF
TGTGCCAGCAGCTTAGGTATTGGGGCGGGAGTGCGAACAGATACGCAGTATTTT
>TRBV3-1/TRBV3-2|-|TRBJ2-2|TRBD2
CASSQVISGGTGELFF
TGTGCCAGCAGCCAGGTTATTAGCGGGGGGACCGGGGAGCTGTTTTTT
>TRBV6-6|-|TRBJ2-7|-
CASSGGTASYEQYF
TGTGCCAGCAGTGGCGGGACAGCCTCCTACGAGCAGTACTTC
>TRBV6-1|medium-sized|TRBJ1-1|-
CASSESVTGNTEAFF
TGTGCCAGCAGTGAATCTGTGACAGGGAACACTGAAGCTTTCTTT
>TRBV28|-|TRBJ2-7|TRBD1
CASTPGTAPYEQYF
TGTGCCAGCACCCCCGGGACAGCGCCCTACGAGCAGTACTTC
>TRBV6-1|-|TRBJ2-1|-
CASSERGNEQFF
TGTGCCAGCAGTGAAAGGGGTAATGAGCAGTTCTTC
>TRBV9|-|TRBJ1-5|-
CASSVGERNNQPQHF
TGTGCCAGCAGCGTAGGGGAGAGGAACAATCAGCCCCAGCATTTT
>TRBV20-1|-|TRBJ2-7|TRBD2
CSASGRYEQYF
TGCAGTGCTAGCGGGAGGTACGAGCAGTACTTC
>TRBV27|once|TRBJ2-7|-
CASSFRSEQYF
TGTGCCAGCAGTTTTAGGAGCGAGCAGTACTTC
>TRBV15|-|TRBJ1-5|TRBD1
CATGDRGNQPQHF
TGTGCCACAGGGGACAGGGGCAATCAGCCCCAGCATTTT
>TRBV27|-|TRBJ2-3|TRBD2
CASTPSGGSTDTQYF
TGTGCCAGCACTCCTAGCGGGGGTAGCACAGATACGCAGTATTTT
>TRBV19|-|TRBJ2-1|-
CASSTRDSYNEQFF
TGTGCCAGTAGTACCCGGGACTCCTACAATGAGCAGTTCTTC
>TRBV30|-|TRBJ1-2|-
CAQTANFYGYTF
TGTGCCCAGACAGCTAACTTCTATGGCTACACCTTC
>TRBV27|-|TRBJ2-1|-
CASMNLPGKARWQFF
TGTGCCAGCATGAATTTGCCAGGGAAGGCAAGATGGCAGTTCTTC
>TRBV19|-|TRBJ1-1|-
CASSPFGAPHEGAFF
TGTGCCAGTAGTCCCTTTGGCGCACCCCACGAGGGAGCTTTCTTT